One and the same sample provided the 29 T cell receptor beta chains below, sequenced in a study of CD8+ T cells in alopecia areata. RNA was extracted and reverse transcribed into cDNA as the sequencing template. Produced via immunoSEQ multiplex PCR; TCRdb's table is partial and in-frame only. The sample has about 190,000 clones; about 65% are singletons. Stated treatment: oral pan-JAK inhibitor, 5-10 mg twice daily. Source: CD4+ T cells sorted from blood, taken between weeks 47 and 50, from a patient treated with tofacitinib. The receptors originated from a human donor with alopecia areata.

The genes are TRBV7-2 and TRBJ1-6; D is perhaps TRBD1 (5 bases). Germline V gene lookup returns CDR1 SGHTA and CDR2 FQGNSA. The CDR3 has 14 residues. The V end lost 5 bases, the J end lost 8 bases, and 13 bases lay between the germline ends. The CDR3 spells CASSRLDSYSPLHF. Here the CDR3 DNA reads TGTGCCAGCAGCCGCTTAGACAGTTATTCACCCCTCCACTTT. The variable domain in full, with the rest retrieved from reference TRBV7-2 and TRBJ1-6, is GAGVSQSPSNKVTEKGKDVELRCDPISGHTALYWYRQSLGQGLEFLIYFQGNSAPDKSGLPSDRFSAERTGGSVSTLTIQRTQQEDSAVYLCASSRLDSYSPLHFGNGTRLTVT.

The V and J genes are TRBV7-7 and TRBJ2-5; no definite D call. V was clipped by 2 bases and J by 2 bases, with 12 bases between them. This CDR3 is 15 amino acids long. From germline, CDR1 is SSHAT and CDR2 FNYEAQ (reference sequence). The CDR3, as DNA: TGTGCCAGCAGCTTAAACCCCAGTGGACAAGAGACCCAGTACTTC. Residues: CASSLNPSGQETQYF.

The V gene is TRBV7-6, the J gene TRBJ2-5; tentative D call: TRBD2 (5 bases). The J call could be wrong; TRBJ2-7 is a better fit for the DNA end. The CDR3 covers 15 residues. Germline CDR1 SGHVS, CDR2 FNYEAQ. Here the CDR3 DNA reads TGTGCCAGCAGCTTAGATGCGGGTATAGCCTACGAGCAGTACTTC. Translating it yields CASSLDAGIAYEQYF.

CDR3 in amino acids: CSVARGLGDTQYF. In DNA form, the CDR3 reads TGCAGCGTTGCCCGGGGGCTCGGAGATACGCAGTATTTT. The rearrangement links TRBV29-1 to TRBJ2-3, with D perhaps assigned TRBD1 or TRBD2 (6 bases each). This CDR3 comprises 13 residues. Between the trimmed V and J ends, which lost 4 bases and 5 bases, there was a span of 13 bases. Germline assignment: CDR1 SQVTM and CDR2 ANQGSEA.

The chain carries TRBV30 and TRBJ2-1; weak D call: TRBD1 (6 bases). Germline CDR1 reads GTSNPN; CDR2 reads SVGIG (reference sequence). The CDR3 contains 14 residues. The V gene lost 1 base and the J gene lost 6 bases, with 13 bases spanning the gap. The CDR3 region has the DNA TGTGCCTGGAGTGATTTGACAGGATCCAATGAGCAGTTCTTC. It encodes CAWSDLTGSNEQFF.

The V call is TRBV29-1, the J call TRBJ2-1; D is tentatively TRBD1 or TRBD2 (5 bases each). There are 15 residues in the CDR3. Between the trimmed V and J ends, which lost 3 bases and 4 bases, there was a span of 16 bases. Germline CDR1 reads SQVTM; CDR2 reads ANQGSEA. The CDR3 DNA sequence: TGCAGCGTTGAGGGGTGGGACGGAAGGTACAATGAGCAGTTCTTC. Protein: CSVEGWDGRYNEQFF.

The rearrangement joins TRBV29-1 to TRBJ2-3; 13 nucleotides match TRBD2. The CDR3 has 16 amino acids. The trim removed 6 bases at V and 2 bases at J, leaving 8 bases unmatched. CDR1 is SQVTM, CDR2 ANQGSEA, per germline. This chain's CDR3 is CSVNGLAGAYTDTQYF. For the CDR3, the DNA is TGCAGCGTGAACGGACTAGCGGGGGCCTACACAGATACGCAGTATTTT.

CDR3 DNA sequence: TGTGCCAGCAGCGAAACAGTCCTGAACACTGAAGCTTTCTTT. Protein: CASSETVLNTEAFF. The genes are TRBV9 and TRBJ1-1; D gene ambiguous. Trimming stripped 3 bases from V and 0 bases from J, with 9 bases between. The CDR3 is made up of 14 amino acids. In germline, CDR1 is SGDLS, CDR2 YYNGEE.

V is TRBV7-3 and J is TRBJ2-1, with 7 bases fitting TRBD1. The length of the CDR3 is 16 residues. The V gene's germline CDR1 is SGHTA and CDR2 FQGTGA. The V and J ends lost 5 bases and 1 base, in that order; junction bases with no gene match: 8. The CDR3 region has the DNA TGTGCCAGCAGCCCCGACAGGGATAATTCCTACAATGAGCAGTTCTTC. It translates to CASSPDRDNSYNEQFF.

The table lists this clone with a few counts. V and J are TRBV9 and TRBJ1-5; D unresolved. Trimming left V 0 bases short and J 5 bases short, with 9 bases between. The length of the CDR3 is 14 residues. Per germline, CDR1 SGDLS and CDR2 YYNGEE. The CDR3 loop reads CASSVGRWDQPQHF. The CDR3 nucleotides read TGTGCCAGCAGCGTAGGCCGGTGGGATCAGCCCCAGCATTTT.

The V gene is TRBV7-2, the J gene TRBJ2-7; 7 bases are shared with TRBD1. The V and J ends lost 3 bases and 7 bases, in that order; junction bases with no gene match: 6. This CDR3 has 13 residues. The germline gives CDR1 SGHTA, CDR2 FQGNSA. The CDR3 coding sequence is TGTGCCAGCAGCTTCAGACAGGGTGGGGAGCAGTACTTC. Protein product: CASSFRQGGEQYF.

The CDR3 loop reads CASMGGIEAFF. As DNA, the CDR3 is TGTGCCAGCATGGGGGGCATTGAAGCTTTCTTT. The chain is built from TRBV7-2 and TRBJ1-1; D perhaps matches TRBD1 (6 bases). CDR3 length equals 11 residues. The V gene lost 7 bases and the J gene lost 7 bases, with 10 bases spanning the gap. In germline, CDR1 is SGHTA, CDR2 FQGNSA.

The rearrangement uses TRBV4-1 and TRBJ1-1; no clear D gene. This CDR3 region has 13 residues. In germline, CDR1 is MGHRA, CDR2 YSYEKL. V was cut by 0 bases and J by 7 bases, with 9 bases left in between. CDR3 region: CASSQDLIGEAFF. The CDR3, as DNA: TGCGCCAGCAGCCAAGATTTAATAGGTGAAGCTTTCTTT.

The rearrangement links TRBV11-2 to TRBJ2-4; a weak D match, TRBD2 (5 bases). V lost 1 base and J 16 bases, leaving 14 bases between the germline ends. The CDR3 runs to 12 residues. Germline V gives CDR1 SGHAT, CDR2 FQNNGV. As DNA, the CDR3 is TGTGCCAGCAGCTTAGTTGGGGAGAGGAGATACTTC. Protein: CASSLVGERRYF.

The genes are TRBV5-1 and TRBJ1-1; D call uncertain. This CDR3 spans 14 amino acids. Trimming removed 7 bases from V and 1 base from J, with 14 bases in between. Germline lookup yields CDR1 SGHRS and CDR2 YFSETQ. CDR3 in amino acids: CASHHPTGNTEAFF. The CDR3 DNA sequence: TGCGCCAGCCACCACCCGACTGGGAACACTGAAGCTTTCTTT.

The CDR3 sequence is CASSFGGQGSSSAFF. Written as DNA, the CDR3 is TGTGCCAGCAGTTTTGGCGGGCAGGGGTCTTCTTCAGCTTTCTTT. The chain has TRBV27 and TRBJ1-1; possible D gene TRBD1, 6 bases. Trimming pared 3 bases from V and 10 bases from J, leaving 21 bases between. The CDR3 is made up of 15 amino acids. The germline CDR1 and CDR2 sequences are MNHEY and SMNVEV (reference sequence).

The chain couples TRBV9 to TRBJ2-6; D gene uncertain. Trimming shortened V by 5 bases and J by 2 bases, and 11 bases separated the two germline ends. The CDR3 is made up of 15 amino acids. CDR1 is SGDLS, CDR2 YYNGEE, per germline. The CDR3 DNA reads TGTGCCAGCAGGGACGGCTCGACTGGGGCCAACGTCCTGACTTTC. This translates into CASRDGSTGANVLTF.

This clone has a handful of counts. CDR3 residues: CSAQGDSIRGAFF. The CDR3 nucleotides are TGCAGCGCCCAGGGGGACTCAATTCGGGGGGCTTTCTTT. This chain connects TRBV29-1 to TRBJ1-1; 7 bases fit TRBD1. The germline V gene encodes CDR1 SQVTM and CDR2 ANQGSEA. J lost 11 bases, V lost 7 bases, and 16 bases had no gene match. This CDR3 is 13 amino acids long.

On this clone itself: The identical CDR3 is also encoded by other nucleotide sequences in the sample. The rearrangement joins TRBV29-1 to TRBJ2-5; no clear D gene. This CDR3 is built from 11 residues. The V end lost 4 bases, the J end lost 5 bases, and 8 bases lay between the germline ends. Germline V gene data show CDR1 as SQVTM and CDR2 as ANQGSEA. The CDR3 sequence is CSVGHRETQYF. CDR3 bases: TGCAGCGTTGGACATAGGGAGACCCAGTACTTC.

V is TRBV4-2 and J is TRBJ2-1; TRBD2 matches 13 bases. The CDR3 length is 17 residues. Germline V gene data show CDR1 as LGHNA and CDR2 as YNFKEQ. With 4 bases clipped from V and 4 bases from J, the junction kept 7 bases outside the gene matches. The CDR3 sequence is CASSRQTSGGAYNEQFF. The CDR3 region has the DNA TGTGCCAGCAGCCGTCAAACTAGCGGGGGGGCATACAATGAGCAGTTCTTC.

The V and J genes are TRBV7-2 and TRBJ2-2, with 8 bases matching TRBD1. The V segment lost 4 bases and the J segment 8 bases; nucleotides outside the gene matches: 9. Germline V CDR1 and CDR2: SGHTA, FQGNSA. This CDR3 is 15 amino acids long. CDR3 loop: CASSSNRGTPGELFF. The CDR3, as DNA: TGTGCCAGCAGCTCCAACAGGGGGACGCCGGGGGAGCTGTTTTTT.

J is TRBJ2-5 and V is TRBV7-6; D is unclear. V was clipped by 0 bases and J by 5 bases, with 4 bases between them. In germline, CDR1 is SGHVS, CDR2 FNYEAQ. The CDR3 runs 12 residues. CDR3 protein: CASSLARETQYF. In DNA, the CDR3 is TGTGCCAGCAGCTTAGCTCGGGAGACCCAGTACTTC.

V usage is TRBV30 and J usage is TRBJ2-7; 7 bases are shared with TRBD2. This CDR3 spans 13 amino acids. With V trimmed by 2 bases and J by 2 bases, 3 bases remained unmatched. Germline V lookup: CDR1 GTSNPN, CDR2 SVGIG (reference sequence). The CDR3 nucleotides are TGTGCCTGGAGTCGGGGGGTTCCCTACGAGCAGTACTTC. Translation: CAWSRGVPYEQYF. The full variable domain, in which reference TRBV30 and TRBJ2-7 provide the parts outside the CDR3, is SQTIHQWPATLVQPVGSPLSLECTVEGTSNPNLYWYRQAAGRGLQLLFYSVGIGQISSEVPQNLSASRPQDRQFILSSKKLLLSDSGFYLCAWSRGVPYEQYFGPGTRLTVT.

This chain connects TRBV13 to TRBJ2-5, with D uncertain. Germline CDR1 is PRHDT and CDR2 is FYEKMQ (reference sequence). Trimming removed 0 bases from V and 0 bases from J, with 5 bases in between. The CDR3 has 14 residues. CDR3 region: CASSLGGNQETQYF. DNA for the CDR3: TGTGCCAGCAGCTTAGGTGGGAACCAAGAGACCCAGTACTTC.

The V call is TRBV12-5, the J call TRBJ2-3; no firm D call. The CDR3 is made up of 14 amino acids. The germline gives CDR1 LGHNT, CDR2 FRNRAP. The V and J ends lost 5 bases and 0 bases respectively, with 9 bases between them. This chain's CDR3 is CASGKITSTDTQYF. CDR3 nucleotide sequence: TGTGCTAGTGGTAAGATCACTAGCACAGATACGCAGTATTTT.

This clone was counted a few times. This CDR3 is CAWSQTGLYGYTF. DNA of the CDR3: TGTGCCTGGAGTCAAACAGGGCTGTATGGCTACACCTTC. The V gene is TRBV30, the J gene TRBJ1-2; tentatively, D is TRBD1 (6 bases). Deletions cut 2 bases from V and 5 bases from J, with 12 bases between. The germline V gene encodes CDR1 GTSNPN and CDR2 SVGIG (reference sequence). The CDR3 extends over 13 amino acids.

The CDR3 DNA reads as TGCAGCGTCCCGACTAGCGGGGGCGAGACCCAGTACTTC. Translated, it gives CSVPTSGGETQYF. The chain recombines TRBV29-1 with TRBJ2-5, with 12 bases aligning to TRBD2. CDR3 length: 13 residues. CDR1 is SQVTM, CDR2 ANQGSEA, per germline. The junction had 4 bases not matched to a gene; V was cut back by 6 bases and J by 5 bases.

This clone was counted between two and nine times. This chain's CDR3 is CSVEHGLNTEAFF. The CDR3 DNA sequence: TGCAGCGTTGAGCACGGCCTGAACACTGAAGCTTTCTTT. This sequence joins TRBV29-1 and TRBJ1-1; D is ambiguous. The CDR3 extends over 13 amino acids. Germline CDR1 is SQVTM and CDR2 is ANQGSEA. Trimming removed 3 bases at V and 0 bases at J, with 8 bases between.

The V call is TRBV2, the J call TRBJ2-3, with TRBD2 matching 7 bases. The V segment lost 0 bases and the J segment 4 bases; nucleotides outside the gene matches: 10. Germline loops: CDR1 SNHLY, CDR2 FYNNEI. The CDR3 spans 17 residues. As DNA, the CDR3 is TGTGCCAGCAGTGAAGCGCTAAAGCGGGGCGTTCCAGATACGCAGTATTTT. This translates into CASSEALKRGVPDTQYF.